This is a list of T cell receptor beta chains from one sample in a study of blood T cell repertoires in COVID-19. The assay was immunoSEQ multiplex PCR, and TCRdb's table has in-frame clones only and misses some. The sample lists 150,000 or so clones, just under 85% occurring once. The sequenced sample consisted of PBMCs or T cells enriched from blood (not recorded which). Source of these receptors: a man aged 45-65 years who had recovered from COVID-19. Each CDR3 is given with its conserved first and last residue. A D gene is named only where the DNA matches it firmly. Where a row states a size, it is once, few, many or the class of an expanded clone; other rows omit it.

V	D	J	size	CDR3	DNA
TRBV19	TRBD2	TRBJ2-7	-	CASSELPGLAERQYF	TGTGCCAGTAGTGAACTACCGGGACTAGCAGAGCGGCAGTACTTC
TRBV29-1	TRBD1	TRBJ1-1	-	CSVEQTGEAFF	TGCAGCGTTGAACAGACAGGGGAAGCTTTCTTT
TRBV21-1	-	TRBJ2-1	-	CASSKVGSGQGRINEQFF	TGTGCCAGCAGCAAAGTAGGGTCCGGACAGGGGCGAATTAATGAGCAGTTCTTC
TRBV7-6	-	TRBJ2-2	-	CASRSPHRSGELFF	TGTGCCAGCAGGTCCCCGCACAGGTCCGGGGAGCTGTTTTTT
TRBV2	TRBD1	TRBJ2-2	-	CATYMDRGSGELFF	TGTGCCACCTACATGGACAGGGGCTCCGGGGAGCTGTTTTTT
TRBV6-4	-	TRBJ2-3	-	CASSDSFQGTDTQYF	TGTGCCAGCAGTGACTCGTTTCAGGGCACAGATACGCAGTATTTT
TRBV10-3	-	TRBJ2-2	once	CAINRDQNTGELFF	TGTGCCATTAACAGGGATCAGAACACCGGGGAGCTGTTTTTT
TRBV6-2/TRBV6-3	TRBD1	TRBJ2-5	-	CASSTEDRGQTQYF	TGTGCCAGCAGCACTGAGGACAGGGGACAGACCCAGTACTTC
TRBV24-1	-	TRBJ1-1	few	CATRRGTEAFF	TGTGCCACCAGGAGGGGGACTGAAGCTTTCTTT
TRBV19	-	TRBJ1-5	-	CATHLGRGNQPQHF	TGTGCCACCCACCTGGGGAGGGGCAATCAGCCCCAGCATTTT
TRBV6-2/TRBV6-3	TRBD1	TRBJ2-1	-	CASSYQWDRGYNEQFF	TGTGCCAGCAGTTACCAATGGGACAGGGGCTACAATGAGCAGTTCTTC
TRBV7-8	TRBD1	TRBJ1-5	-	CASNPDRVNQPQHF	TGTGCCAGCAACCCTGACAGGGTCAATCAGCCCCAGCATTTT
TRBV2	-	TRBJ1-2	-	CASRGDIQAYGYTF	TGTGCCAGCAGAGGGGACATACAGGCCTATGGCTACACCTTC
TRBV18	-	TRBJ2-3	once	CASSPLGGVVDTQYF	TGTGCCAGCTCACCATTAGGCGGGGTTGTAGATACGCAGTATTTT
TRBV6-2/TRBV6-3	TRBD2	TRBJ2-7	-	CASSYTSGSYEQYF	TGTGCCAGCAGTTACACTAGCGGATCCTACGAGCAGTACTTC
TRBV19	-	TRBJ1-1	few	CASRPETWNTEAFF	TGTGCCAGTAGACCGGAGACCTGGAACACTGAAGCTTTCTTT
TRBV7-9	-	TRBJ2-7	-	CASRPDREDEQYF	TGTGCCAGCAGACCAGACAGAGAGGACGAGCAGTACTTC
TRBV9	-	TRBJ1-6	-	CASSVEGDGNSPLHF	TGTGCCAGCAGCGTAGAGGGGGATGGGAATTCACCCCTCCACTTT
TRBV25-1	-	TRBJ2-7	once	CASSGAYEQYF	TGTGCCAGCAGTGGGGCATACGAGCAGTACTTC
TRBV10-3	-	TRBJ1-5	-	CAISGGRGGQPQHF	TGTGCCATAAGTGGTGGCAGGGGTGGACAGCCCCAGCATTTT
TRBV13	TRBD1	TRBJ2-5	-	CASSIGTGGAETQYF	TGTGCCAGCAGCATAGGGACAGGGGGCGCGGAGACCCAGTACTTC
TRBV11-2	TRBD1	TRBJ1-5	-	CASSLASGGGQPQHF	TGTGCCAGCAGCTTAGCGTCAGGGGGCGGTCAGCCCCAGCATTTT
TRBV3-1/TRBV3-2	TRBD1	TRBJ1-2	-	CASTNGAGGGYTF	TGTGCCAGCACAAACGGGGCAGGGGGTGGCTACACCTTC
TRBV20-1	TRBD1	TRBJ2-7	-	CSASRTGGRYEQYF	TGCAGTGCTAGTCGGACAGGGGGACGCTACGAGCAGTACTTC
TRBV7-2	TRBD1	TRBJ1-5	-	CASSLGQGSHQPQHF	TGTGCCAGCAGCCTAGGACAGGGCAGTCATCAGCCCCAGCATTTT
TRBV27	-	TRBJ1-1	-	CASRDPGVYTEAFF	TGTGCCAGCAGAGATCCAGGGGTTTACACTGAAGCTTTCTTT
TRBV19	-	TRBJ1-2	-	CASSIGGRQANYGYTF	TGTGCCAGTAGTATAGGAGGGCGACAGGCCAACTATGGCTACACCTTC
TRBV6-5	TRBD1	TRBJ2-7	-	CASSYAGTGSYEQYF	TGTGCCAGCAGTTACGCCGGGACAGGGTCCTACGAGCAGTACTTC
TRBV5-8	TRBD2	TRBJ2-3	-	CASSFGLAGGPGTDTQYF	TGTGCCAGCAGCTTCGGGCTAGCGGGGGGGCCGGGCACAGATACGCAGTATTTT
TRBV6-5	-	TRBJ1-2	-	CASSPGISKGYTF	TGTGCCAGCAGTCCCGGGATCTCGAAGGGCTACACCTTC
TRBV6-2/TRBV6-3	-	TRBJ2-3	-	CASSYGGYTDTQYF	TGTGCCAGCAGTTACGGCGGATACACAGATACGCAGTATTTT
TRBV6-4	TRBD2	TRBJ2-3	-	CATAAGASTDTQYF	TGTGCCACCGCAGCGGGGGCGAGCACAGATACGCAGTATTTT